Ten or more counts support the clone carrying this T cell receptor beta chain. Its target is not known. This sample is part of a study of T-cell memory formation after mild COVID-19. About the study: Largely, the TCR clusters proved donor specific.

In TCRdb, the 5' RACE reads were re-called with MiXCR into one record per CDR3 protein. This table holds 110,000 or so distinct CDR3 sequences, 22% found once. The ends lost 3 bases at V and 4 bases at J; junction bases unmatched: 8. The CDR3 extends over 16 amino acids. Germline loops: CDR1 SEHNR, CDR2 FQNEAQ (reference sequence). Broader study findings: Clones that contracted from day 15 to 85 had balanced CD4/CD8; later expanders were CD4+ biased.

The J gene is TRBJ2-3, the V gene TRBV7-9, with 9 positions matching TRBD2. The specimen sequenced was PBMCs or a T cell subset sorted from them (not recorded which). The sequence derives from a man in his late teens or twenties who had mild COVID-19 (a few samples of this study predate the infection). Cell type and time point are not known. The CDR3 nucleotides read TGTGCCAGCAGCTTTTTCTCTAGCGGGGCCGCAGATACGCAGTATTTT. Translated: CASSFFSSGAADTQYF.